The rows below give T cell receptor beta chains drawn from one sample of a study of long-term antiretroviral therapy in people with HIV. The repertoire was sequenced with immunoSEQ multiplex PCR; TCRdb's copy has only in-frame clones and lacks some. The profile shows tens of thousands of clones, roughly 84% of them singletons. The sample in question was unsorted PBMCs, obtained 0.8 years after starting antiretroviral therapy. The receptors derive from a woman younger than 45 with HIV. Each CDR3 is given with its conserved first and last residue. Each record gives: CDR3 length, clone size, J gene, V gene, D gene, CDR3 DNA, CDR3 protein. D genes are given only for firm matches. Part of the rows lack a size; the others show once, few, many or a class for expanded clones.

cdr3_length: 13
clone_size: once
j_call: TRBJ2-7
v_call: TRBV5-1
d_call: NA
cdr3_nt: TGCGCCAGCAGCTTGGTCGTGGGCTACGAGCAGTACTTC
cdr3_aa: CASSLVVGYEQYF

cdr3_length: 18
clone_size: NA
j_call: TRBJ2-2
v_call: TRBV30
d_call: TRBD1
cdr3_nt: TGTGCCTGGTCGAGGGCTAAATCCCAGGGGGCCAACACCGGGGAGCTGTTTTTT
cdr3_aa: CAWSRAKSQGANTGELFF

cdr3_length: 20
clone_size: NA
j_call: TRBJ1-2
v_call: TRBV19
d_call: TRBD1
cdr3_nt: TGTGCCAGTAGTATAGATGGCCGACTCAGACCGGGACAGGGGATCGGTGGCTACACCTTC
cdr3_aa: CASSIDGRLRPGQGIGGYTF

cdr3_length: 15
clone_size: NA
j_call: TRBJ2-7
v_call: TRBV5-4
d_call: NA
cdr3_nt: TGTGCCAGCAGCCAGTTCGGAGGACCCCGCTACGAGCAGTACTTC
cdr3_aa: CASSQFGGPRYEQYF

cdr3_length: 17
clone_size: NA
j_call: TRBJ2-1
v_call: TRBV4-1
d_call: TRBD2
cdr3_nt: TGCGCCAGCAGCCAAGAGGCTAGCGGGGGGGTTTACAATGAGCAGTTCTTC
cdr3_aa: CASSQEASGGVYNEQFF

cdr3_length: 14
clone_size: once
j_call: TRBJ1-5
v_call: TRBV11-2
d_call: NA
cdr3_nt: TGTGCCAGCAGCTTAGGAGGAGCTAATCAGCCCCAGCATTTT
cdr3_aa: CASSLGGANQPQHF

cdr3_length: 15
clone_size: NA
j_call: TRBJ1-5
v_call: TRBV27
d_call: TRBD1
cdr3_nt: TGTGCCAGCAGTTTCCTCGGACAGGGTAGTCAGCCCCAGCATTTT
cdr3_aa: CASSFLGQGSQPQHF

cdr3_length: 17
clone_size: NA
j_call: TRBJ2-4
v_call: TRBV4-1
d_call: TRBD1
cdr3_nt: TGCGCCAGCAGCCAACCAACACAGGGGGCAGGCAAAAACATTCAGTACTTC
cdr3_aa: CASSQPTQGAGKNIQYF

cdr3_length: 15
clone_size: NA
j_call: TRBJ1-2
v_call: TRBV18
d_call: NA
cdr3_nt: TGTGCCAGCTCGAACTCCGGGACACCAAACTATGGCTACACCTTC
cdr3_aa: CASSNSGTPNYGYTF

cdr3_length: 15
clone_size: NA
j_call: TRBJ2-3
v_call: TRBV7-2
d_call: TRBD1
cdr3_nt: TGTGCCAGCAGCTTAGGGGACAGAAAGACAGATACGCAGTATTTT
cdr3_aa: CASSLGDRKTDTQYF

cdr3_length: 16
clone_size: NA
j_call: TRBJ1-4
v_call: TRBV10-2
d_call: TRBD1
cdr3_nt: TGCGCCAGCAGTGATCAAGCCGGGACAGGGAATGAAAAACTGTTTTTT
cdr3_aa: CASSDQAGTGNEKLFF

cdr3_length: 16
clone_size: NA
j_call: TRBJ2-1
v_call: TRBV9
d_call: TRBD1
cdr3_nt: TGTGCCAGCAGCGTAGAGGCGGGACAGGGTGGCAATGAGCAGTTCTTC
cdr3_aa: CASSVEAGQGGNEQFF

cdr3_length: 16
clone_size: NA
j_call: TRBJ1-3
v_call: TRBV11-2
d_call: NA
cdr3_nt: TGTGCCAGCAGCTCAAACCCCCTTCGAGAAGGAAACACCATATATTTT
cdr3_aa: CASSSNPLREGNTIYF

cdr3_length: 14
clone_size: few
j_call: TRBJ2-2
v_call: TRBV7-7
d_call: NA
cdr3_nt: TGTGCCAGCAGCTTAGGTGGGGACACCGGGGAGCTGTTTTTT
cdr3_aa: CASSLGGDTGELFF

cdr3_length: 14
clone_size: once
j_call: TRBJ1-1
v_call: TRBV5-1
d_call: NA
cdr3_nt: TGCGCCAGCAGTTCCGAAGGGACGAACACTGAAGCTTTCTTT
cdr3_aa: CASSSEGTNTEAFF

cdr3_length: 15
clone_size: NA
j_call: TRBJ1-5
v_call: TRBV6-5
d_call: TRBD1
cdr3_nt: TGTGCCAGCAGTTACGGGACAGGGGGCAATCAGCCCCAGCATTTT
cdr3_aa: CASSYGTGGNQPQHF

cdr3_length: 16
clone_size: NA
j_call: TRBJ1-6
v_call: TRBV15
d_call: TRBD1
cdr3_nt: TGTGCCACCAGCAGAGGGGACAGGGCCTATAATTCACCCCTCCACTTT
cdr3_aa: CATSRGDRAYNSPLHF

cdr3_length: 19
clone_size: NA
j_call: TRBJ2-1
v_call: TRBV4-2
d_call: NA
cdr3_nt: TGTGCCAGCAGCCAAGAGTGGGTGACAGGAGAGCCGTCTTACAATGAGCAGTTCTTC
cdr3_aa: CASSQEWVTGEPSYNEQFF

cdr3_length: 15
clone_size: NA
j_call: TRBJ2-3
v_call: TRBV5-5
d_call: NA
cdr3_nt: TGTGCCAGCAGCTTGCAGTTTCGTGGCACAGATACGCAGTATTTT
cdr3_aa: CASSLQFRGTDTQYF

cdr3_length: 14
clone_size: NA
j_call: TRBJ2-2
v_call: TRBV18
d_call: NA
cdr3_nt: TGTGCCAGCGCAAGGACAGAGAACACCGGGGAGCTGTTTTTT
cdr3_aa: CASARTENTGELFF

cdr3_length: 14
clone_size: NA
j_call: TRBJ2-5
v_call: TRBV6-5
d_call: NA
cdr3_nt: TGTGCCAGCAGGAATCCCCTATGGCGAGAGACCCAGTACTTC
cdr3_aa: CASRNPLWRETQYF

cdr3_length: 15
clone_size: NA
j_call: TRBJ2-3
v_call: TRBV5-8
d_call: NA
cdr3_nt: TGTGCCAGCAGCTTATCTACCCTTAGCACAGATACGCAGTATTTT
cdr3_aa: CASSLSTLSTDTQYF

cdr3_length: 15
clone_size: few
j_call: TRBJ1-1
v_call: TRBV29-1
d_call: NA
cdr3_nt: TGCAGCACTCGTAGACAGACTAACGTTGGCACTGAAGCTTTCTTT
cdr3_aa: CSTRRQTNVGTEAFF

cdr3_length: 18
clone_size: NA
j_call: TRBJ2-3
v_call: TRBV4-1
d_call: TRBD1
cdr3_nt: TGCGCCAGCAGCCACGAGGCCGGGACAGGGGGATTCCCAGATACGCAGTATTTT
cdr3_aa: CASSHEAGTGGFPDTQYF

cdr3_length: 18
clone_size: NA
j_call: TRBJ2-3
v_call: TRBV5-4
d_call: NA
cdr3_nt: TGTGCCAGCAGCTTGGTTAGGGCTATAGGCGGGGCGGCAGATACGCAGTATTTT
cdr3_aa: CASSLVRAIGGAADTQYF

cdr3_length: 13
clone_size: NA
j_call: TRBJ2-2
v_call: TRBV19
d_call: NA
cdr3_nt: TGTGCCAGTAGTAGCCTTAACACCGGGGAGCTGTTTTTT
cdr3_aa: CASSSLNTGELFF

cdr3_length: 15
clone_size: NA
j_call: TRBJ1-2
v_call: TRBV11-1
d_call: TRBD1
cdr3_nt: TGTGCCAGCAGCTCAGACAGGGGATGGAACTATGGCTACACCTTC
cdr3_aa: CASSSDRGWNYGYTF

cdr3_length: 14
clone_size: few
j_call: TRBJ2-7
v_call: TRBV11-2
d_call: NA
cdr3_nt: TGTGCCAGCAGCCGATCGACAGGACTCTACGAGCAGTACTTC
cdr3_aa: CASSRSTGLYEQYF

cdr3_length: 15
clone_size: NA
j_call: TRBJ1-2
v_call: TRBV2
d_call: NA
cdr3_nt: TGTGCCAGCAGCGCCGAGCCCCCAGGAGTGTATGGCTACACCTTC
cdr3_aa: CASSAEPPGVYGYTF

cdr3_length: 13
clone_size: NA
j_call: TRBJ1-1
v_call: TRBV10-3
d_call: NA
cdr3_nt: TGTGCCACTCTAGGGATCGGGGGCACTGAAGCTTTCTTT
cdr3_aa: CATLGIGGTEAFF

cdr3_length: 15
clone_size: medium-sized
j_call: TRBJ1-2
v_call: TRBV4-1
d_call: TRBD1
cdr3_nt: TGCGCCAGCAGCCACCCGGGACAGGGGGACTATGGCTACACCTTC
cdr3_aa: CASSHPGQGDYGYTF

cdr3_length: 16
clone_size: NA
j_call: TRBJ1-3
v_call: TRBV4-1
d_call: TRBD1
cdr3_nt: TGCGCCAGCAGCCAAGTGTGGGACAGGGCGGGGAACACCATATATTTT
cdr3_aa: CASSQVWDRAGNTIYF

cdr3_length: 11
clone_size: NA
j_call: TRBJ2-1
v_call: TRBV5-6
d_call: NA
cdr3_nt: TGTGCCAGCGGATCACAAGTTGAGCAGTTCTTC
cdr3_aa: CASGSQVEQFF

cdr3_length: 14
clone_size: once
j_call: TRBJ2-4
v_call: TRBV6-6
d_call: NA
cdr3_nt: TGTGCCAGCTTAAGACCCGGAGCCGAAAACATTCAGTACTTC
cdr3_aa: CASLRPGAENIQYF

cdr3_length: 14
clone_size: NA
j_call: TRBJ2-3
v_call: TRBV27
d_call: NA
cdr3_nt: TGTGCCAGCAGTTTATCGTTTAGCACAGATACGCAGTATTTT
cdr3_aa: CASSLSFSTDTQYF

cdr3_length: 13
clone_size: NA
j_call: TRBJ1-1
v_call: TRBV5-1
d_call: NA
cdr3_nt: TGCGCCAGCAGCTTGGATGTGAACACTGAAGCTTTCTTT
cdr3_aa: CASSLDVNTEAFF

cdr3_length: 14
clone_size: NA
j_call: TRBJ2-3
v_call: TRBV7-8
d_call: TRBD2
cdr3_nt: TGTGCCAGCAGCTCAATTATGTGGGGGAGGGCGCAGTATTTT
cdr3_aa: CASSSIMWGRAQYF

cdr3_length: 14
clone_size: NA
j_call: TRBJ1-1
v_call: TRBV7-9
d_call: NA
cdr3_nt: TGTGCCAGCAGCTTAACCGCCGGTAGCGCTGAAGCTTTCTTT
cdr3_aa: CASSLTAGSAEAFF

cdr3_length: 14
clone_size: NA
j_call: TRBJ1-1
v_call: TRBV19
d_call: NA
cdr3_nt: TGTGCCAGTAGTATAGCAGGGTCGGTCACTGAAGCTTTCTTT
cdr3_aa: CASSIAGSVTEAFF

cdr3_length: 15
clone_size: NA
j_call: TRBJ1-5
v_call: TRBV7-9
d_call: TRBD1
cdr3_nt: TGTGCCAGCAGCTTAGGAGACAGGGGAGGCCAGCCCCAGCATTTT
cdr3_aa: CASSLGDRGGQPQHF

cdr3_length: 17
clone_size: NA
j_call: TRBJ2-3
v_call: TRBV4-2
d_call: TRBD2
cdr3_nt: TGTGCCAGCAGCCCTTCCGGACTAGCGGGGGGACGCGGTACGCAGTATTTT
cdr3_aa: CASSPSGLAGGRGTQYF

cdr3_length: 16
clone_size: NA
j_call: TRBJ2-5
v_call: TRBV10-3
d_call: NA
cdr3_nt: TGTGCCATCAGTGAGTCTCTGGGGGCCCTCCAAGAGACCCAGTACTTC
cdr3_aa: CAISESLGALQETQYF

cdr3_length: 16
clone_size: NA
j_call: TRBJ1-6
v_call: TRBV9
d_call: NA
cdr3_nt: TGTGCCAGCAGCGTGGGCTTCGGGATTCGTAATTCACCCCTCCACTTT
cdr3_aa: CASSVGFGIRNSPLHF

cdr3_length: 16
clone_size: NA
j_call: TRBJ2-3
v_call: TRBV4-1
d_call: NA
cdr3_nt: TGCGCCAGCAGCCCGGACGACAGTATAGCTTCAGATACGCAGTATTTT
cdr3_aa: CASSPDDSIASDTQYF

cdr3_length: 17
clone_size: NA
j_call: TRBJ2-5
v_call: TRBV18
d_call: NA
cdr3_nt: TGTGCCAGCTCACCACCGTCCGGGGGCGCTTCGGGGGAGACCCAGTACTTC
cdr3_aa: CASSPPSGGASGETQYF

cdr3_length: 13
clone_size: NA
j_call: TRBJ1-5
v_call: TRBV7-8
d_call: NA
cdr3_nt: TGTGCCAGCACCCCCTCCCTGGGCCAGCCCCAGCATTTT
cdr3_aa: CASTPSLGQPQHF

cdr3_length: 13
clone_size: NA
j_call: TRBJ2-1
v_call: TRBV4-1
d_call: TRBD1
cdr3_nt: TGCGCCAGCAGCCCGGGACAGAACAATGAGCAGTTCTTC
cdr3_aa: CASSPGQNNEQFF

cdr3_length: 18
clone_size: once
j_call: TRBJ2-3
v_call: TRBV4-2
d_call: TRBD2
cdr3_nt: TGTGCCAGCAGCCGACAACTTGGACTAGCGGGGGGGTCCGATACGCAGTATTTT
cdr3_aa: CASSRQLGLAGGSDTQYF

cdr3_length: 15
clone_size: NA
j_call: TRBJ2-2
v_call: TRBV6-6
d_call: TRBD2
cdr3_nt: TGTGCCAGCAATGAACAGCGGGGGGATACCGGGGAGCTGTTTTTT
cdr3_aa: CASNEQRGDTGELFF

cdr3_length: 12
clone_size: large
j_call: TRBJ2-2
v_call: TRBV27
d_call: NA
cdr3_nt: TGTGCCAGCAGTCCCTACACCGGGGAGCTGTTTTTT
cdr3_aa: CASSPYTGELFF

cdr3_length: 12
clone_size: few
j_call: TRBJ1-3
v_call: TRBV6-6
d_call: NA
cdr3_nt: TGTGCCAGCAGTTTTCGGGGAAACACCATATATTTT
cdr3_aa: CASSFRGNTIYF

cdr3_length: 12
clone_size: NA
j_call: TRBJ1-3
v_call: TRBV6-1
d_call: NA
cdr3_nt: TGTGCCAGCAGTGGGTACTTGAACACCATATATTTT
cdr3_aa: CASSGYLNTIYF

cdr3_length: 16
clone_size: NA
j_call: TRBJ1-3
v_call: TRBV11-1
d_call: TRBD1
cdr3_nt: TGTGCCAGCAGCCTGTACGGGACAGGGATCGGAAACACCATATATTTT
cdr3_aa: CASSLYGTGIGNTIYF

cdr3_length: 17
clone_size: once
j_call: TRBJ2-5
v_call: TRBV5-1
d_call: NA
cdr3_nt: TGCGCCAGCAGCTTGGTGTTTGGGGAGGGGGCTGGAGAGACCCAGTACTTC
cdr3_aa: CASSLVFGEGAGETQYF

cdr3_length: 15
clone_size: NA
j_call: TRBJ1-6
v_call: TRBV19
d_call: TRBD1
cdr3_nt: TGTGCCAGTAGTAGGGAAACAGGGGGCGTATCACCCCTCCACTTT
cdr3_aa: CASSRETGGVSPLHF

cdr3_length: 15
clone_size: NA
j_call: TRBJ2-4
v_call: TRBV5-6
d_call: NA
cdr3_nt: TGTGCCAGCAGCTTGGCAGGAGTAGCCAAAAACATTCAGTACTTC
cdr3_aa: CASSLAGVAKNIQYF

cdr3_length: 14
clone_size: NA
j_call: TRBJ2-1
v_call: TRBV9
d_call: TRBD2
cdr3_nt: TGTGCCAGCAGCGCGGGGGGGCCCTACAATGAGCAGTTCTTC
cdr3_aa: CASSAGGPYNEQFF

cdr3_length: 13
clone_size: NA
j_call: TRBJ1-1
v_call: TRBV7-6
d_call: NA
cdr3_nt: TGTGCCAGCAGCTCCCTTATGAACACTGAAGCTTTCTTT
cdr3_aa: CASSSLMNTEAFF

cdr3_length: 14
clone_size: NA
j_call: TRBJ2-1
v_call: TRBV29-1
d_call: TRBD2
cdr3_nt: TGCAGCGTTGAAGGCGGGGGGGCCAGAAATGAGCAGTTCTTC
cdr3_aa: CSVEGGGARNEQFF

cdr3_length: 16
clone_size: NA
j_call: TRBJ2-1
v_call: TRBV5-8
d_call: TRBD2
cdr3_nt: TGTGCCAGCAGCTTGGCTGTTAGCGGGGCTTACAATGAGCAGTTCTTC
cdr3_aa: CASSLAVSGAYNEQFF